This T cell receptor beta chain comes out of a study of identical twins. Study-level results: Where beta out-of-frame sequences were concerned, excess twin sharing was weaker.

This clonotype was seen more than once but under ten times. Antigen: not known. Healthy Caucasians made up all donors. Using its own MiXCR run on the 5' RACE reads, TCRdb lists one record per CDR3 protein. This sample yields a few hundred thousand distinct CDR3 sequences, of which around 9.6% are seen a single time; around 3.1% belongs to the top ten. CDR1 LGHDT and CDR2 YNNKEL come from the germline V gene (reference sequence). The CDR3 spans 18 residues. V was cut by 3 bases and J by 2 bases, with 21 bases left in between. These data also formed part of another study, on yellow fever vaccine responses in identical twins. From that paper: Twins reportedly had a vaccine T cell response that seemed partly convergent, partly personalized.

This TCR was sampled from a woman younger than 30 in good health. The V call is TRBV3-1, the J call TRBJ2-3; D ambiguous. The sample consisted of PBMCs. The DNA of the CDR3 is TGTGCCAGCAGCCAGGTGGGAAAAAGTTCGTTTTCCACAGATACGCAGTATTTT. This sequence encodes CASSQVGKSSFSTDTQYF.